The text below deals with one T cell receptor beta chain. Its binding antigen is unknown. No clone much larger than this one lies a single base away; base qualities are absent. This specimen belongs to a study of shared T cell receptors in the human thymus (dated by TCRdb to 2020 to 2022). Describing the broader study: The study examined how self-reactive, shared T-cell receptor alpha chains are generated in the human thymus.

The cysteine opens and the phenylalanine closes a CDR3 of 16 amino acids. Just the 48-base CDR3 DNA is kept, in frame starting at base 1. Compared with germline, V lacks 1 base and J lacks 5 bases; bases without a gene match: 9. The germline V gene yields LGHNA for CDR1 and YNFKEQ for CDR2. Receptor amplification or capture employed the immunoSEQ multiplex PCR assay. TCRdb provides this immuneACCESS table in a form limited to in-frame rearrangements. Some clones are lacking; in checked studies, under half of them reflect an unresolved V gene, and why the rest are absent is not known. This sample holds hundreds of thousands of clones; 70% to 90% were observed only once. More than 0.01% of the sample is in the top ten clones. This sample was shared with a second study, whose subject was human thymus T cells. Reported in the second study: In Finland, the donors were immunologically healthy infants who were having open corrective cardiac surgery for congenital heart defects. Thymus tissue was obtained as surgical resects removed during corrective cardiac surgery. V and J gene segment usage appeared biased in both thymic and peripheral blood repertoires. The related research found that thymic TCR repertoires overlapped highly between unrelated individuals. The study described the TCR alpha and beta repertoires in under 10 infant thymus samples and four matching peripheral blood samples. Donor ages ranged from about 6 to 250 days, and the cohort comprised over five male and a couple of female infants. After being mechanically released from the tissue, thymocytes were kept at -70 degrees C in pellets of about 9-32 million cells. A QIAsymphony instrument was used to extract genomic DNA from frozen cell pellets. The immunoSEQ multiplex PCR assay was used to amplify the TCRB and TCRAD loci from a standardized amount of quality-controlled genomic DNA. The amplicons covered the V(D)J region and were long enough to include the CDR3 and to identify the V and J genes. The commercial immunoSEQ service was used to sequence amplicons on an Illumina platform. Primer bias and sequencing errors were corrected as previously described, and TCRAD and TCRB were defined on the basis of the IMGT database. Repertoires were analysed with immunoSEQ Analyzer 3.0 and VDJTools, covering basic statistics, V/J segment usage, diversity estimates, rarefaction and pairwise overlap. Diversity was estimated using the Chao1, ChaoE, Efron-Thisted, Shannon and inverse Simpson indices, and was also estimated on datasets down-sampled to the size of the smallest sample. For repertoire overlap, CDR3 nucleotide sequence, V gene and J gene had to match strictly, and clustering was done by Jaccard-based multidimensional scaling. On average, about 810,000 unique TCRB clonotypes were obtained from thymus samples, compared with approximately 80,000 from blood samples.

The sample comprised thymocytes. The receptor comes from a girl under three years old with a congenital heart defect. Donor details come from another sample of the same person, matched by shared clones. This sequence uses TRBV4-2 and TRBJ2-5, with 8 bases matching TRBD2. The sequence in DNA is TGTGCCAGCAGCCAAGTACTCGGGGGGGCCGCGGAGACCCAGTACTTC. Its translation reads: CASSQVLGGAAETQYF.